The TCR beta chain under discussion was sequenced for a study of beta chain features in type 1 diabetes. The study's findings and limits: Possibly, sequencing cDNA over-represented cells that had high TCR expression levels. Whether HLA type affects TCRB rearrangement stayed undetermined in the present work.

This clone was seen ten or more times. As yet, its antigen is unknown. This CDR3 is built from 11 residues. Germline CDR1 is SQVTM and CDR2 is ANQGSEA. Losses at the gene ends were 7 bases for V and 9 bases for J; bases not matched to a gene: 6. Sorting with CD45RO/CCR7/CD25/CD127/CD95/CD27 yielded naive, central memory, regulatory and stem-like memory CD4+ cells. Sorted cells reached over 95% purity in every population. The investigators reverse transcribed all of the isolated RNA, so they sequenced expressed TCRB transcripts. Produced via immunoSEQ multiplex PCR; TCRdb's table is partial and in-frame only. This table holds 200,000 to 300,000 clones, approximately 14% found once.

The sequence derives from a woman aged 35 to 49 in good health. The V and J genes are TRBV29-1 and TRBJ2-1, with TRBD1 matching 7 bases. The sample was naive CD4+ T cells from blood. The CDR3 here is CSERQGREQFF. CDR3 coding DNA: TGCAGCGAGAGACAGGGACGTGAGCAGTTCTTC.